These 10 T cell receptor beta chains were all obtained from the same sample, sequenced in a study of CXCR3-negative and CXCR3-positive naive CD8 T cells. Study results and limitations: CXCR3-positive naive cells had TRB CDR3s that were more hydrophobic than CXCR3-negative naive cells had.

UMI-labeled TRB cDNA libraries were prepared by 5' RACE. Reprocessing the 5' RACE reads, TCRdb reports a single entry for every CDR3 protein and omits DNA. The sample totals about 130,000 distinct CDR3 sequences. Antigens of these TCRs are unknown. Specimen: naive CXCR3+ CD8+ T cells from blood. Subset defined: CD45RO-CCR7+CD27+CD95- naive CD8+ T cells expressing CXCR3 (TNR3+). The receptors stem from a human donor in good health. Some clones in this sample may be carry-over from other donors' samples.

This sequence joins TRBV29-1 and TRBJ1-1. The CDR3 extends over 11 amino acids. Germline V lookup: CDR1 SQVTM, CDR2 ANQGSEA. This CDR3 reads CSVIVPTEAFF.

This rearrangement joins TRBV7-9 to TRBJ2-1; the TCRdb call, TRBD1, lacks DNA for checking. The germline V gene has CDR1 SEHNR and CDR2 FQNEAQ (reference sequence). The CDR3 totals 16 residues. Here the CDR3 reads CASSFLPGVLPDEQFF. Full variable domain (rest looked up from reference TRBV7-9 and TRBJ2-1): DTGVSQNPRHKITKRGQNVTFRCDPISEHNRLYWYRQTLGQGPEFLTYFQNEAQLEKSRLLSDRFSAERPKGSFSTLEIQRTEQGDSAMYLCASSFLPGVLPDEQFFGPGTRLTVL.

The chain joins TRBV4-1 to TRBJ2-4; with no DNA, the TCRdb D assignment of TRBD1 cannot be verified. Per the germline V gene, CDR1 is MGHRA and CDR2 is YSYEKL. The CDR3 spans 12 residues. This chain's CDR3 is CASSPPGDIQYF.

CDR3 sequence reads: CASSLSTYLSYEQYF. The rearrangement links TRBV4-3 to TRBJ2-7. The CDR3 runs to 15 residues. Germline CDR1 is LGHNA and CDR2 is YSLEER.

The chain recombines TRBV12-3 or TRBV12-4 with TRBJ2-4; TCRdb lists TRBD2, though no DNA is available to test this call. This CDR3 has 16 amino acids. The CDR3 loop reads CASRPTSGVAKNIQYF.

The chain carries TRBV6-2 or TRBV6-3 and TRBJ2-1; TCRdb selects TRBD1, and the lack of DNA leaves this call unchecked. The CDR3 is 12 amino acids. Germline V CDR1 and CDR2: MNHEY, SVGEGT. This chain's CDR3 is CASSPTGIEQFF.

The rearrangement uses TRBV2 and TRBJ2-7. CDR1 SNHLY and CDR2 FYNNEI come from the germline V gene. The CDR3 covers 14 residues. CDR3 region: CASSDVGTLYEQYF.

This rearrangement joins TRBV7-3 to TRBJ2-3; absent DNA, TCRdb's TRBD2 call cannot be checked. The V gene's germline CDR1 is SGHTA and CDR2 FQGTGA. The CDR3 has 19 amino acids. The CDR3 region is CASSLIGLAGGPLTDTQYF.

V gene TRBV28 combines with J gene TRBJ2-5. CDR1 is MDHEN, CDR2 SYDVKM, per germline. This CDR3 spans 15 amino acids. Here the CDR3 reads CASSGVGLWQETQYF.

This rearrangement joins TRBV4-1 to TRBJ1-1. This CDR3 has 18 amino acids. The germline V gene encodes CDR1 MGHRA and CDR2 YSYEKL. The CDR3 sequence: CASSQDRGTLELNTEAFF.